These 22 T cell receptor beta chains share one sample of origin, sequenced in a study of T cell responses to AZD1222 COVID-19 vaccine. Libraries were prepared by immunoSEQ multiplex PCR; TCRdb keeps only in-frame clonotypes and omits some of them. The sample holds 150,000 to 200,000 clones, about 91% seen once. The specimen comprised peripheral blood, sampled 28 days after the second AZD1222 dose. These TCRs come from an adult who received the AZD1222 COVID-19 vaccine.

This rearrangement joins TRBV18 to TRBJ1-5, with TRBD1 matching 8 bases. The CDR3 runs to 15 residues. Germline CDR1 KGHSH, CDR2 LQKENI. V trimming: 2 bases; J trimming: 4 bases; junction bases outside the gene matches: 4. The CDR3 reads CASSPSGQGNQPQHF. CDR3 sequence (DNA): TGTGCCAGCTCACCATCCGGACAGGGAAATCAGCCCCAGCATTTT.

CDR3 nucleotide sequence: TGCGCCAGCGCGGGTATTGGCACAGATACGCAGTATTTT. Translated, it gives CASAGIGTDTQYF. The rearrangement links TRBV5-1 to TRBJ2-3, with D perhaps matching TRBD2 (5 bases). The CDR3 runs 13 residues. The germline V gene has CDR1 SGHRS and CDR2 YFSETQ. V lost 7 bases, J lost 1 base, and 10 bases lay in between.

CDR3 sequence: CASSQVAAGGWYNEQFF. The CDR3 region has the DNA TGTGCCAGCAGCCAAGTGGCGGCGGGGGGGTGGTACAATGAGCAGTTCTTC. This chain connects TRBV3-1 (or the pseudogene TRBV3-2) to TRBJ2-1; 9 positions agree with TRBD2. The J segment lost 4 bases and the V segment lost 1 base, leaving 8 bases of the junction unmatched. The CDR3 is 17 residues long. CDR1 and CDR2 (germline): LGHDT, YNNKEL (reference sequence).

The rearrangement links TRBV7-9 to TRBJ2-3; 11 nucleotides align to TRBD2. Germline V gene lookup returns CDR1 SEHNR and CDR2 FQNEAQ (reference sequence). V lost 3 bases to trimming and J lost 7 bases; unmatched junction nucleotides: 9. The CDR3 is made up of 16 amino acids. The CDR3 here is CASSFVLAGGLNTQYF. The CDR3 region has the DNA TGTGCCAGCAGCTTCGTATTAGCGGGGGGGCTAAATACGCAGTATTTT.

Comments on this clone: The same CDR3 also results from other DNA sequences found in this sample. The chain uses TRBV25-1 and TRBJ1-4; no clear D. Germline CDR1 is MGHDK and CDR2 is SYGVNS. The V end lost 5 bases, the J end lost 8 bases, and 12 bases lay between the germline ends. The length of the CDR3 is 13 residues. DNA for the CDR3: TGTGCCAGCAGTTGGGTTTTAGGCGAAAAACTGTTTTTT. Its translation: CASSWVLGEKLFF.

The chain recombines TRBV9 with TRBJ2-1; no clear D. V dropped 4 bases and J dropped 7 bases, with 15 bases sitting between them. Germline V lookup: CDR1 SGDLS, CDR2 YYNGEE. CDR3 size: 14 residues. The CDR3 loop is CASSMGHPRNEQFF. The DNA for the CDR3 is TGTGCCAGCAGCATGGGCCATCCTAGGAATGAGCAGTTCTTC.

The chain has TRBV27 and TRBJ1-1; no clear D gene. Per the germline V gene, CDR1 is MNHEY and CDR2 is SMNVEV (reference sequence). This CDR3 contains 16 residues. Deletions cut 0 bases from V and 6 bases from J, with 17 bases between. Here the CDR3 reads CASSLSIPYGRAEAFF. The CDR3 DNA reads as TGTGCCAGCAGTTTATCGATCCCCTACGGTAGGGCTGAAGCTTTCTTT.

Written as DNA, the CDR3 is TGTGCCAGCAGTGAGCGAGAGAACTATGGCTACACCTTC. Translation gives CASSERENYGYTF. The V and J genes are TRBV6-1 and TRBJ1-2; D call uncertain. Germline assignment: CDR1 MNHNS and CDR2 SASEGT. V gave up 3 bases and J gave up 2 bases, with 7 bases separating them. The CDR3 is made up of 13 amino acids.

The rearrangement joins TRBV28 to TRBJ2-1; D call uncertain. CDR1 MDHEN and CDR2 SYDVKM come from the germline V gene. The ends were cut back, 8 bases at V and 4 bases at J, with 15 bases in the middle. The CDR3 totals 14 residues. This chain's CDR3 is CASSPRLGYNEQFF. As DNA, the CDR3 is TGTGCCAGCTCCCCGAGGTTGGGGTACAATGAGCAGTTCTTC.

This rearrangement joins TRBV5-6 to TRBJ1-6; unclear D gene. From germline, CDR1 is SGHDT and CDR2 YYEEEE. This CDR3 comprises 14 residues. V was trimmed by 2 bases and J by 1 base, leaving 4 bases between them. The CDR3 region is CASSLGSYNSPLHF. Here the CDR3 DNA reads TGTGCCAGCAGCTTAGGGTCCTATAATTCACCCCTCCACTTT.

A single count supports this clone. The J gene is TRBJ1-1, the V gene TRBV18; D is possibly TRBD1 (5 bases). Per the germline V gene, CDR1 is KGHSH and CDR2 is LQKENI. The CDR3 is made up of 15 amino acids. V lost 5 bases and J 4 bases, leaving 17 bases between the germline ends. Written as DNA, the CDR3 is TGTGCCAGCTCAACAAACGGGGGGGAAGGCACTGAAGCTTTCTTT. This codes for CASSTNGGEGTEAFF.

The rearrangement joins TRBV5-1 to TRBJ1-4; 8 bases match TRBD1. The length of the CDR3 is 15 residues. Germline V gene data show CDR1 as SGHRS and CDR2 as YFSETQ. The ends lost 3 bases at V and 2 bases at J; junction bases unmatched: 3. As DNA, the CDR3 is TGCGCCAGCAGCTGGGGACAGGCGACTAATGAAAAACTGTTTTTT. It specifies CASSWGQATNEKLFF.

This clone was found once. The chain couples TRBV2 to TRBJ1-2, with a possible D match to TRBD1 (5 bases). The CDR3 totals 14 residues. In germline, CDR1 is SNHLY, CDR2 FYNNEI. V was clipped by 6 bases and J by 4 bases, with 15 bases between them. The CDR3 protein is CASSPPGGAYGYTF. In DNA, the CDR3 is TGTGCCAGCAGCCCGCCGGGAGGGGCCTATGGCTACACCTTC.

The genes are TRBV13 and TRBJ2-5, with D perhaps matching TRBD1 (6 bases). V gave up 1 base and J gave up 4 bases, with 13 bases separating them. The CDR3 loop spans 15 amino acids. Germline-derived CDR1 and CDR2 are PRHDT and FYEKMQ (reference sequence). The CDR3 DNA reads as TGTGCCAGCAGCTTAGCTGACAGGTTCGGAGAGACCCAGTACTTC. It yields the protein CASSLADRFGETQYF. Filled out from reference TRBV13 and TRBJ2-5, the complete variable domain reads AAGVIQSPRHLIKEKRETATLKCYPIPRHDTVYWYQQGPGQDPQFLISFYEKMQSDKGSIPDRFSAQQFSDYHSELNMSSLELGDSALYFCASSLADRFGETQYFGPGTRLLVL.

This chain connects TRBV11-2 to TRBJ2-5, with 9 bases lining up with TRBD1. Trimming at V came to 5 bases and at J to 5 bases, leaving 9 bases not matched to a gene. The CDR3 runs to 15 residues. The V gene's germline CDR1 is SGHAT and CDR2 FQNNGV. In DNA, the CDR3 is TGTGCCAGCAGCCCAGGGGACAGGGTATGGGAGACCCAGTACTTC. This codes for CASSPGDRVWETQYF.

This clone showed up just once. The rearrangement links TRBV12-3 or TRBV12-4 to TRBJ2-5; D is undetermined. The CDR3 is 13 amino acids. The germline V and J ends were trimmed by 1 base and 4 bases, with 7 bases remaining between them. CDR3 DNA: TGTGCCAGCAGTTTAGGAAGCTCAGAGACCCAGTACTTC. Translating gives CASSLGSSETQYF.

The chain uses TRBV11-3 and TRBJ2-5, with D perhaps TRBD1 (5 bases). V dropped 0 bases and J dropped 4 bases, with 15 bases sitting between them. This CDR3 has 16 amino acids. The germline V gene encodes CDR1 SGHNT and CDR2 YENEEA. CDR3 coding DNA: TGTGCCAGCAGCTTAGATGGGTCAGGGATGGGAGAGACCCAGTACTTC. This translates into CASSLDGSGMGETQYF.

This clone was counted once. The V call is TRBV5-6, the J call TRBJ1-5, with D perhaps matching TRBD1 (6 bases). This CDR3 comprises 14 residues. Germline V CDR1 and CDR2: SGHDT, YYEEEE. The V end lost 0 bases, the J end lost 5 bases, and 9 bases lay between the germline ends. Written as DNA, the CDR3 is TGTGCCAGCAGCTTGGGACAGGCCGATCAGCCCCAGCATTTT. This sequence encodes CASSLGQADQPQHF.

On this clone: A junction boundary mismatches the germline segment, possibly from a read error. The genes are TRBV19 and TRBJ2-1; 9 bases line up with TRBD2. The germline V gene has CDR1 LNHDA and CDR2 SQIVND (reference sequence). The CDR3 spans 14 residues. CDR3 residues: CASRIAGEVDEQFF. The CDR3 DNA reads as TGTGCCAGTAGGATAGCGGGGGAGGTCGATGAGCAGTTCTTC.

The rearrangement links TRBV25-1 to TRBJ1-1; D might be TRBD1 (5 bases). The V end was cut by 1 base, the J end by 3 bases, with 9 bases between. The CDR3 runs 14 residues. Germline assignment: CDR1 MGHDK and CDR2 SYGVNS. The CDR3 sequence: CASSESGVYTEAFF. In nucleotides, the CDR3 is TGTGCCAGCAGTGAATCGGGGGTCTACACTGAAGCTTTCTTT.

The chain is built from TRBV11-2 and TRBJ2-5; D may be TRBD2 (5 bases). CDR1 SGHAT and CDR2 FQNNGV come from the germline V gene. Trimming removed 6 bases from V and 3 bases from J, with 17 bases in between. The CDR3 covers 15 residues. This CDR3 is CASSPRAQTKETQYF. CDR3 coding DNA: TGTGCCAGCAGTCCGCGGGCTCAAACCAAAGAGACCCAGTACTTC.

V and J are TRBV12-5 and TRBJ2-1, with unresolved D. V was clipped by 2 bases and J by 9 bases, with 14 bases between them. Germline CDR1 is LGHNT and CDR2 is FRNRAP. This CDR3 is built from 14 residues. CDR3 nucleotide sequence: TGTGCTAGTGGTTTGAGTTCTGTGCTGGGTGAGCAGTTCTTC. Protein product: CASGLSSVLGEQFF.